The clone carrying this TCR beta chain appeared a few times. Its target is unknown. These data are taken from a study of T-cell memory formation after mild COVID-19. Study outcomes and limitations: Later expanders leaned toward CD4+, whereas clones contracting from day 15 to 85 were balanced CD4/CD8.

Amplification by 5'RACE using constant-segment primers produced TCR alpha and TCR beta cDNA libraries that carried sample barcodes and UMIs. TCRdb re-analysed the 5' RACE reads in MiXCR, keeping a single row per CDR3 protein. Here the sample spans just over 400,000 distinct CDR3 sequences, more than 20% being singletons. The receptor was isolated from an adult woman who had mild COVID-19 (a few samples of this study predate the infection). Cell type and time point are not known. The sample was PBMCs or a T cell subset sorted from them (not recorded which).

CDR3 DNA: TGTGCCAGCAGTTACACTAGCTCGGCGTACGAGCAGTACTTC. It is translated as CASSYTSSAYEQYF. The gene calls are TRBV6-5 and TRBJ2-7, with a weak D call TRBD2 (6 bases). V lost 2 bases, J lost 4 bases, and 12 bases lay in between. This CDR3 spans 14 amino acids. CDR1 and CDR2 from the germline V gene are MNHEY and SVGAGI.